This T cell receptor (beta chain) was recovered during a study of OX40 agonist ivuxolimab in advanced cancers. Study findings and constraints: Clonal expansion was among the lowest in partial responders at 0.1-3.0 mg/kg, especially CD8+. In general, CD8+ T cells held more expanded clones than CD4+ did, on average.

V lost 2 bases and J lost 1, with 7 bases in between. CDR1 is SGDLS and CDR2 is YYNGEE in the germline V gene. CDR3 size: 14 residues. Exclusion of a patient followed from autoimmune disease history or systemic immunosuppression. As for this clone: Its antigen remains unknown.

The assay was immunoSEQ multiplex PCR, and TCRdb's table has in-frame clones only and misses some. This sample has about 84,000 clones; about 92% occur once, and the top ten carry around 0.19%. The sample was CD4+ or CD8+ T cells sorted from blood, taken in a trial of the OX40 agonist ivuxolimab. The rearrangement joins TRBV9 to TRBJ1-5, with a tentative D call TRBD1 (5 bases). The source of this sequence is an adult with an advanced solid tumor such as melanoma, head and neck, liver or kidney cancer. The chain's CDR3 is CASSVTGSNQPQHF. The CDR3 nucleotides are TGTGCCAGCAGCGTTACAGGCAGCAATCAGCCCCAGCATTTT.